The 9 T cell receptor beta chains reported below all come from one sample, sequenced in a study of blood T cell repertoires in COVID-19. Profiled with immunoSEQ multiplex PCR; TCRdb holds only in-frame clones, not every one. The sample comprises about 160,000 clones, approximately 86% of which are singletons, and more than 3% rests with the top ten. Sample: peripheral blood. The receptors stem from a man aged 65 to 79 with acute or convalescent COVID-19.

This clone has more than one count but fewer than ten. The CDR3 sequence is CASSLASGGEQFF. CDR3 nucleotide sequence: TGTGCCAGCAGCTTAGCGAGCGGGGGTGAGCAGTTCTTC. The J gene is TRBJ2-1, the V gene TRBV7-2; 8 bases match TRBD2. With 0 bases clipped from V and 9 bases from J, the junction kept 1 base outside the gene matches. Germline CDR1 reads SGHTA; CDR2 reads FQGNSA. This CDR3 is built from 13 residues. The whole variable domain, remainder taken from reference TRBV7-2 and TRBJ2-1, is GAGVSQSPSNKVTEKGKDVELRCDPISGHTALYWYRQSLGQGLEFLIYFQGNSAPDKSGLPSDRFSAERTGGSVSTLTIQRTQQEDSAVYLCASSLASGGEQFFGPGTRLTVL.

This clone was seen a single time. The chain is built from TRBV7-8 and TRBJ2-2, with 10 bases aligning to TRBD2. Germline V gives CDR1 SGHVS, CDR2 FQNEAQ. V shed 5 bases and J 1 base; nucleotides not matched to a gene: 4. The CDR3 is 16 residues long. CDR3: CASSLRTSGNTGELFF. CDR3 DNA sequence: TGTGCCAGCAGCCTCAGGACTAGCGGGAACACCGGGGAGCTGTTTTTT.

This clone has just a few counts. The chain is built from TRBV19 and TRBJ1-1, with 12 bases aligning to TRBD1. Germline values: CDR1 LNHDA, CDR2 SQIVND (reference sequence). This CDR3 is 15 amino acids long. The junction had 6 bases not matched to a gene; V was cut back by 5 bases and J by 5 bases. The CDR3 loop is CASSFMGQGATEAFF. CDR3 sequence (DNA): TGTGCCAGTAGTTTTATGGGACAGGGGGCGACTGAAGCTTTCTTT.

This rearrangement joins TRBV3-1 (or the pseudogene TRBV3-2) to TRBJ2-1; TRBD1 matches 7 bases. J was trimmed by 3 bases and V by 5 bases; bases with no gene match: 10. The CDR3 is made up of 16 amino acids. CDR1 and CDR2 (germline): LGHDT, YNNKEL (reference sequence). This CDR3 is CASSSVRQGFYNEQFF. The CDR3 DNA reads TGTGCCAGCAGCTCCGTTAGACAGGGTTTCTACAATGAGCAGTTCTTC.

The rearrangement joins TRBV7-9 to TRBJ2-1, with a possible D match to TRBD1 (5 bases). V was pared by 5 bases and J by 6 bases, with 14 bases between. The CDR3 loop spans 14 amino acids. Germline-derived CDR1 and CDR2 are SEHNR and FQNEAQ (reference sequence). The CDR3 here is CASSTGSRGNEQFF. The CDR3 coding sequence is TGTGCCAGCAGCACCGGGTCTAGGGGCAATGAGCAGTTCTTC.

This sequence joins TRBV24-1 and TRBJ1-2; tentative D call: TRBD1 (6 bases). The CDR3 runs to 14 residues. Germline V gene data show CDR1 as KGHDR and CDR2 as SFDVKD. V shed 3 bases and J shed 3 bases, with 10 bases lying between them. The CDR3 DNA follows: TGTGCCACCAGTGATCCCGGACAGCACTATGGCTACACCTTC. It is translated as CATSDPGQHYGYTF.

The CDR3 is CASSDGTVEQYF. The CDR3 DNA reads TGTGCCAGCAGCGATGGGACAGTCGAGCAGTACTTC. The chain uses TRBV7-2 and TRBJ2-7, with 7 bases matching TRBD1. The germline V gene encodes CDR1 SGHTA and CDR2 FQGNSA. The J segment lost 6 bases and the V segment lost 5 bases, leaving 4 bases of the junction unmatched. The CDR3 is 12 residues long.

The V and J genes are TRBV7-2 and TRBJ1-2; tentatively, D is TRBD1 (5 bases). The germline V gene encodes CDR1 SGHTA and CDR2 FQGNSA. This CDR3 is built from 16 residues. The V end lost 5 bases, the J end lost 0 bases, and 16 bases lay between the germline ends. The CDR3, as DNA: TGTGCCAGCAGCCCCCAGGCGGGGGGGGCTAACTATGGCTACACCTTC. Translation gives CASSPQAGGANYGYTF. The full variable domain, rest sourced from reference TRBV7-2 and TRBJ1-2, is GAGVSQSPSNKVTEKGKDVELRCDPISGHTALYWYRQSLGQGLEFLIYFQGNSAPDKSGLPSDRFSAERTGGSVSTLTIQRTQQEDSAVYLCASSPQAGGANYGYTFGSGTRLTVV.

V and J are TRBV3-1 (or the pseudogene TRBV3-2) and TRBJ2-1; the D gene is possibly TRBD1 (5 bases). The CDR3 consists of 13 residues. V was clipped by 5 bases and J by 12 bases, with 17 bases between them. Germline CDR1 is LGHDT and CDR2 is YNNKEL (reference sequence). CDR3 amino acids: CASSSGHLQGQFF. DNA of the CDR3: TGTGCCAGCAGCTCCGGACACCTTCAGGGGCAGTTCTTC.